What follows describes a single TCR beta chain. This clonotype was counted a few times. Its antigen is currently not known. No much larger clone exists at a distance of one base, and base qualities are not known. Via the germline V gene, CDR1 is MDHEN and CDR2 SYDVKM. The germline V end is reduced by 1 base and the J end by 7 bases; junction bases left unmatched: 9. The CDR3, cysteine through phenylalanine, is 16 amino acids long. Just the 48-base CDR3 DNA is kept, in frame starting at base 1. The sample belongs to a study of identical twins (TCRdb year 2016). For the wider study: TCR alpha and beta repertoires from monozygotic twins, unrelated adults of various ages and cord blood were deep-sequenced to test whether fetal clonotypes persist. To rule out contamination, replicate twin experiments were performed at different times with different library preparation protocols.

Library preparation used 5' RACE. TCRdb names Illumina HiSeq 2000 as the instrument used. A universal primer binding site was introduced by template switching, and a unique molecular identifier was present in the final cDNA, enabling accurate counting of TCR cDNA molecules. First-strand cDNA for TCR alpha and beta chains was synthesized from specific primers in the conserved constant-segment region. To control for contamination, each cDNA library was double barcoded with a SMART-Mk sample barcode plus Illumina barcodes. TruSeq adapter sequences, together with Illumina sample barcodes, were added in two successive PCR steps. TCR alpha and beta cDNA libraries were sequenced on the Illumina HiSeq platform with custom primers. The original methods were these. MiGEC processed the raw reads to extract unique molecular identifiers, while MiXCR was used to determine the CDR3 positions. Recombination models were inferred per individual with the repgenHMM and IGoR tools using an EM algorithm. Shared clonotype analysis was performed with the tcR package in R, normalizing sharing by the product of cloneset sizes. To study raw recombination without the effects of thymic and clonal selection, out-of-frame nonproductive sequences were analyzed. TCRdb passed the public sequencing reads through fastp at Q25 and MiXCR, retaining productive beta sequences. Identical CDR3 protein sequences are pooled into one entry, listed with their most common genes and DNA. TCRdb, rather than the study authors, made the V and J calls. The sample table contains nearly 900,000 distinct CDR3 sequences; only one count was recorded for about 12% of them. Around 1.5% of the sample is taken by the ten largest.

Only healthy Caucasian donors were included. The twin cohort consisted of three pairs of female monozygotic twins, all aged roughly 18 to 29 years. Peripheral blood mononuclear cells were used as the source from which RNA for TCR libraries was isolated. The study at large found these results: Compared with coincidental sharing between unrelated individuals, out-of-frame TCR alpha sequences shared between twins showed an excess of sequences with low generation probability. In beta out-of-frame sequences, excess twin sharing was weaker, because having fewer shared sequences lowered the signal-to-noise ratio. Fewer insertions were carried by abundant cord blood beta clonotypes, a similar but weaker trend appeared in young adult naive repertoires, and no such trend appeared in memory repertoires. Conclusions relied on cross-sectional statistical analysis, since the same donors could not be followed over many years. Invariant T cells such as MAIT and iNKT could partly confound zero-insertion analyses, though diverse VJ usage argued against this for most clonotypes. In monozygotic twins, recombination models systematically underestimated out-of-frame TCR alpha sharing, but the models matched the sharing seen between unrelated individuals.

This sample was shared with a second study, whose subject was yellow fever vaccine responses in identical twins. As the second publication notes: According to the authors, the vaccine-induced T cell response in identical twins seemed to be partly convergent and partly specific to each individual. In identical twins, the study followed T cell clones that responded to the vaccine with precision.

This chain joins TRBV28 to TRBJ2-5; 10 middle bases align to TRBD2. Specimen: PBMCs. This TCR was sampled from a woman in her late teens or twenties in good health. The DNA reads TGTGCCAGCAGTTTATCCGGGACTAGCGAGTTCGGGACCCAGTACTTC. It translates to CASSLSGTSEFGTQYF.